This entry features one T cell receptor beta chain sequence. Antigen specificity is unknown. This CDR3 region has 15 residues. Trimming took 3 bases from V and 5 from J; bases not matched to a gene: 6. CDR1 is SGHTA, CDR2 FQGNSA, per germline. The source of the sample is a study of vaccination effects on CD4 cells after COVID-19. Study-wide context: Among convalescent patients, two provided samples 16 days and one week before vaccination.

The data were produced by immunoSEQ multiplex PCR, yet TCRdb's version contains in-frame clones alone and is incomplete. There are some 25,000 clones in the sample; about 72% occur only once, and approximately 15% lies in the top ten. Expansion with viral peptide pools was applied to antigen-specific CD4+ T cells by the ViraFEST assay prior to sequencing. After around ten days in culture, the CD4+ T cells were isolated. This person caught SARS-CoV-2 sometime from March to December 2020, and PCR testing confirmed the infection. The chain has TRBV7-2 and TRBJ2-5; the match to TRBD2 covers 10 bases. The sequence was collected from a human donor who had a prior SARS-CoV-2 infection. The source was CD4+ T cells from PBMCs cultured with SARS-CoV-2 spike peptides, collected before COVID-19 vaccination. DNA for the CDR3: TGTGCCAGCAGCTTCGGTAGCGGGAGGTGGGAGACCCAGTACTTC. Its translation is CASSFGSGRWETQYF. Combining the CDR3 with reference TRBV7-2 and TRBJ2-5 gives the whole variable domain GAGVSQSPSNKVTEKGKDVELRCDPISGHTALYWYRQSLGQGLEFLIYFQGNSAPDKSGLPSDRFSAERTGGSVSTLTIQRTQQEDSAVYLCASSFGSGRWETQYFGPGTRLLVL.